This entry lists 26 T cell receptor beta chains sequenced from one sample in a study of blood T cell repertoires in COVID-19. Generated by immunoSEQ multiplex PCR, the TCRdb table keeps only in-frame clones and is missing some. The profile shows 150,000 to 200,000 clones, more than 85% of them singletons. Sequencing was done on a sample of PBMCs or T cells enriched from blood (not recorded which). These TCRs come from a woman between 40 and 50 years old in a cohort exposed to, infected with or recovered from COVID-19 (not recorded which).

The chain combines TRBV2 with TRBJ2-3; possibly TRBD2 for D (5 bases). V lost 3 bases to trimming and J lost 3 bases, with 16 bases between them. CDR3 size: 16 residues. Germline V gene lookup returns CDR1 SNHLY and CDR2 FYNNEI. The CDR3 nucleotides read TGTGCCAGCAGTGACGCCCTCTCGGTAGCGACAGATACGCAGTATTTT. Protein sequence: CASSDALSVATDTQYF.

The V and J genes are TRBV7-2 and TRBJ2-1; 10 nucleotides line up with TRBD1. This CDR3 has 16 amino acids. Germline loops: CDR1 SGHTA, CDR2 FQGNSA. V lost 4 bases to trimming and J lost 9 bases; unmatched junction nucleotides: 12. The CDR3 coding sequence is TGTGCCAGCAGCTCGACGACAGGGGGCTATTGGGGTGAGCAGTTCTTC. Its translation is CASSSTTGGYWGEQFF.

The CDR3 sequence is CASAPWGGEQFF. The CDR3 coding sequence is TGTGCTAGTGCCCCCTGGGGGGGTGAGCAGTTCTTC. The V call is TRBV12-5, the J call TRBJ2-1, with TRBD2 matching 7 bases. Germline CDR1 reads LGHNT; CDR2 reads FRNRAP. V dropped 7 bases and J dropped 9; count of bases not matched to a gene: 6. The CDR3 sequence is 12 residues long.

This sequence joins TRBV27 and TRBJ1-1; 7 nucleotides agree with TRBD1. CDR3 size: 15 residues. V trimming: 2 bases; J trimming: 4 bases; junction bases outside the gene matches: 7. Germline loops: CDR1 MNHEY, CDR2 SMNVEV (reference sequence). The CDR3 sequence: CASSLERQGVTEAFF. CDR3 in DNA: TGTGCCAGCAGTTTAGAACGGCAGGGGGTCACTGAAGCTTTCTTT.

This sequence joins TRBV19 and TRBJ2-7; D remains unclear. Trimming left V 3 bases short and J 2 bases short, with 8 bases between. Germline-derived CDR1 and CDR2 are LNHDA and SQIVND (reference sequence). The CDR3 covers 13 residues. This CDR3 is CASSISSAYEQYF. The CDR3 DNA reads TGTGCCAGTAGTATCTCAAGCGCCTACGAGCAGTACTTC.

A remark on this clone: This same CDR3 is encoded by further DNA sequences in the sample. This chain uses TRBV7-9 with TRBJ2-2, with D uncertain. Germline-derived CDR1 and CDR2 are SEHNR and FQNEAQ (reference sequence). The CDR3 is 12 amino acids. Trimming cost V 1 base and J 6 bases, with 3 bases left between them. Here the CDR3 reads CASSLGPGELFF. The CDR3 DNA sequence: TGTGCCAGCAGCTTAGGGCCCGGGGAGCTGTTTTTT.

The chain uses TRBV5-5 and TRBJ1-2, with D perhaps matching TRBD1 (5 bases). CDR3 length: 15 residues. Germline V gives CDR1 SGHKS, CDR2 YYEKEE (reference sequence). V gave up 8 bases and J gave up 0 bases, with 17 bases separating them. The CDR3: CARLPGGESNYGYTF. CDR3 DNA sequence: TGTGCCAGACTACCTGGGGGGGAGTCTAACTATGGCTACACCTTC.

The chain recombines TRBV19 with TRBJ1-1; D possibly corresponds to TRBD1 (5 bases). There are 11 residues in the CDR3. CDR1 LNHDA and CDR2 SQIVND come from the germline V gene (reference sequence). V was clipped by 6 bases and J by 6 bases, with 8 bases between them. CDR3 in amino acids: CASRQAAEAFF. DNA of the CDR3: TGTGCCAGTAGACAGGCCGCTGAAGCTTTCTTT.

The chain couples TRBV5-5 to TRBJ1-1; 8 nucleotides align to TRBD1. V dropped 5 bases and J dropped 8; count of bases not matched to a gene: 11. This CDR3 has 14 residues. Germline V gene sequence: CDR1 SGHKS, CDR2 YYEKEE (reference sequence). DNA of the CDR3: TGTGCCAGCAGGGAAGCAGGGGGCTTTTCCGAAGCTTTCTTT. It codes for CASREAGGFSEAFF.

The chain couples TRBV7-9 to TRBJ1-3, with a possible D match to TRBD1 (5 bases). Germline CDR1 SEHNR, CDR2 FQNEAQ (reference sequence). The V and J ends lost 1 base and 2 bases respectively, with 9 bases between them. The CDR3 has 15 residues. CDR3 sequence: CASSLGQTAGNTIYF. DNA for the CDR3: TGTGCCAGCAGCTTAGGACAGACAGCTGGAAACACCATATATTTT.

The genes are TRBV5-4 and TRBJ1-6; D ambiguous. From germline, CDR1 is SGHNT and CDR2 YYREEE (reference sequence). V dropped 1 base and J dropped 0 bases, with 8 bases sitting between them. The length of the CDR3 is 16 residues. CDR3 loop: CASSLHPSSYNSPLHF. The CDR3 nucleotides are TGTGCCAGCAGCTTGCACCCTAGCTCCTATAATTCACCCCTCCACTTT.

This chain connects TRBV11-2 to TRBJ1-2; D gene unclear. There are 18 residues in the CDR3. Trimming stripped 0 bases from V and 4 bases from J, with 21 bases between. Germline V gene sequence: CDR1 SGHAT, CDR2 FQNNGV. The CDR3 here is CASSLDLPGGYGGYGYTF. In nucleotides, the CDR3 is TGTGCCAGCAGCTTAGATCTTCCCGGAGGGTACGGTGGCTATGGCTACACCTTC.

This chain joins TRBV7-6 and TRBJ2-3; TRBD2 matches 7 bases. The CDR3 extends over 16 amino acids. J lost 0 bases, V lost 3 bases, and 6 bases had no gene match. Germline lookup yields CDR1 SGHVS and CDR2 FNYEAQ. CDR3 sequence: CASSFPRGGSTDTQYF. The CDR3 DNA sequence: TGTGCCAGCAGCTTCCCCCGCGGGGGAAGCACAGATACGCAGTATTTT.

The V and J genes are TRBV5-6 and TRBJ2-7, with D possibly TRBD1 on 6 matching bases. Trimming took 3 bases from V and 0 from J, leaving 13 bases between them. The CDR3 length is 15 residues. Germline V gene data show CDR1 as SGHDT and CDR2 as YYEEEE. DNA of the CDR3: TGTGCCAGCAGCTCCTACAGGGACCTCTCCTACGAGCAGTACTTC. It translates to CASSSYRDLSYEQYF.

The rearrangement uses TRBV5-4 and TRBJ2-2, with TRBD2 identical over 12 bases. CDR1 SGHNT and CDR2 YYREEE come from the germline V gene (reference sequence). The J segment lost 3 bases and the V segment lost 3 bases, leaving 3 bases of the junction unmatched. The CDR3 has 16 residues. CDR3: CASSSRLAGDTGELFF. CDR3 nucleotides: TGTGCCAGCAGCTCCAGACTAGCGGGGGACACCGGGGAGCTGTTTTTT.

The chain couples TRBV14 to TRBJ2-3; unclear D gene. Looked up from germline, CDR1 is SGHDN and CDR2 is FVKESK. The CDR3 consists of 16 residues. V dropped 3 bases and J dropped 4 bases, with 17 bases sitting between them. CDR3 DNA: TGTGCCAGCAGCCAGGGTTTTGTATTGGGCCCAGATACGCAGTATTTT. Translating gives CASSQGFVLGPDTQYF.

This rearrangement joins TRBV11-2 to TRBJ1-1; 7 positions agree with TRBD1. Unmatched junction bases numbered 9, after V lost 2 bases and J lost 3 bases. CDR3 size: 16 residues. Germline CDR1 is SGHAT and CDR2 is FQNNGV. The CDR3 region is CASSLNKGGMDTEAFF. The DNA for the CDR3 is TGTGCCAGCAGCTTAAACAAAGGGGGCATGGACACTGAAGCTTTCTTT.

The genes are TRBV27 and TRBJ2-1, with D tentatively TRBD2 (6 bases). CDR1 is MNHEY and CDR2 is SMNVEV in the germline V gene (reference sequence). V was cut by 5 bases and J by 7 bases, with 18 bases left in between. The CDR3 is made up of 15 amino acids. The CDR3 reads CASSTRDSPGNEQFF. DNA for the CDR3: TGTGCCAGCAGTACCCGGGACTCCCCTGGGAATGAGCAGTTCTTC.

This clone was found once. V usage is TRBV12-3 or TRBV12-4 and J usage is TRBJ2-7; the D gene is possibly TRBD1 (6 bases). The CDR3 covers 13 residues. Trimming took off 6 bases at V and 5 bases at J, with 14 bases between the two ends. The CDR3 region is CASRYGQSHEQYF. The CDR3 nucleotides read TGTGCCAGCAGATACGGACAGTCCCACGAGCAGTACTTC.

V gene TRBV2 combines with J gene TRBJ2-6; no definite D call. CDR1 is SNHLY and CDR2 is FYNNEI in the germline V gene. Trimming removed 3 bases at V and 2 bases at J, with 8 bases between. The CDR3 runs 15 residues. The CDR3 coding sequence is TGTGCCAGCAGTGATATAGCTGCTGGGGCCAACGTCCTGACTTTC. It translates to CASSDIAAGANVLTF.

V is TRBV28 and J is TRBJ1-5; no definite D call. CDR3 length: 11 residues. CDR1 MDHEN and CDR2 SYDVKM come from the germline V gene. Between the trimmed V and J ends, which lost 4 bases and 11 bases, there was a span of 9 bases. The CDR3 reads CASSSRPAQHF. CDR3 nucleotide sequence: TGTGCCAGCAGTTCGCGGCCGGCCCAGCATTTT.

This clone was seen a handful of times. The chain joins TRBV13 to TRBJ1-5, with TRBD1 as a possible D gene (6 bases). The V gene's germline CDR1 is PRHDT and CDR2 FYEKMQ (reference sequence). This CDR3 contains 14 residues. V was cut by 5 bases and J by 4 bases, with 12 bases left in between. The CDR3 protein is CASSLGQRNQPQHF. CDR3 nucleotide sequence: TGTGCCAGCAGCCTCGGACAGCGTAATCAGCCCCAGCATTTT.

This chain joins TRBV7-2 and TRBJ1-2, with 7 bases lining up with TRBD1. The V and J ends lost 7 bases and 2 bases, in that order; junction bases with no gene match: 4. Germline lookup yields CDR1 SGHTA and CDR2 FQGNSA. This CDR3 region has 13 residues. CDR3 residues: CASNEQGNYGYTF. CDR3 bases: TGTGCCAGCAACGAACAGGGGAACTATGGCTACACCTTC. Using reference TRBV7-2 and TRBJ1-2 for the parts outside the CDR3, the full variable domain is GAGVSQSPSNKVTEKGKDVELRCDPISGHTALYWYRQSLGQGLEFLIYFQGNSAPDKSGLPSDRFSAERTGGSVSTLTIQRTQQEDSAVYLCASNEQGNYGYTFGSGTRLTVV.

J is TRBJ1-4 and V is TRBV9; 8 bases match TRBD1. Losses at the gene ends were 3 bases for V and 7 bases for J; bases not matched to a gene: 5. The CDR3 sequence is 14 residues long. Germline assignment: CDR1 SGDLS and CDR2 YYNGEE. DNA of the CDR3: TGTGCCAGCAGCGCAGGACAGGGATCTGAAAAACTGTTTTTT. Translated, it gives CASSAGQGSEKLFF.

The J gene is TRBJ1-2, the V gene TRBV6-5; TRBD1 matches 7 bases. The CDR3 runs 11 residues. Germline CDR1 is MNHEY and CDR2 is SVGAGI. The V gene end was trimmed by 6 bases and the J gene end by 7 bases; junction bases not matched to a gene: 2. CDR3: CASRQGSGYTF. CDR3 nucleotides: TGTGCCAGCAGACAGGGGTCTGGCTACACCTTC.

V is TRBV6-2 or TRBV6-3 and J is TRBJ2-1, with 9 bases identical to TRBD2. This CDR3 spans 15 amino acids. Germline CDR1 is MNHEY and CDR2 is SVGEGT. Losses at the gene ends were 6 bases for V and 0 bases for J; bases not matched to a gene: 3. The CDR3 DNA reads TGTGCCAGCAGCCCACTAGCGGGCTCCTACAATGAGCAGTTCTTC. Translating gives CASSPLAGSYNEQFF.